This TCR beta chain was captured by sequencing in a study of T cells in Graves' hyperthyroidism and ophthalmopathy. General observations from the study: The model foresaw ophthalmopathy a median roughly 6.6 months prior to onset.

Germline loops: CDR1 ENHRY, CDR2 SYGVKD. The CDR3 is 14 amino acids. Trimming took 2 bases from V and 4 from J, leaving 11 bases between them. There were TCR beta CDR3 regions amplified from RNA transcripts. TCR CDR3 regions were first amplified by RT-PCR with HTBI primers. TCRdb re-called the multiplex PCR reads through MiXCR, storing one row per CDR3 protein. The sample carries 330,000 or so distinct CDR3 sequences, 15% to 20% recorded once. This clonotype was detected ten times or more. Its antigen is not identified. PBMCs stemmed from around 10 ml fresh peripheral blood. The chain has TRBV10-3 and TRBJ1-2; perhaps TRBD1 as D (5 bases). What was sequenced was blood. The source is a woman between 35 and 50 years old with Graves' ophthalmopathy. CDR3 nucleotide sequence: TGTGCCATCAGTGAGCGGGGGACCGGCTATGGCTACACCTTC. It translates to CAISERGTGYGYTF.